The clone carrying this T cell receptor beta chain was seen repeatedly, ten times or more. Time point indicated: before trial treatment. Inclusion covered patients whose advanced solid tumors lacked tumor-infiltrating lymphocytes. The data were taken from a study of low-dose radiotherapy and immunotherapy resistance in tumors. Study-level background: Radiation delivery to Cohort 1 consisted of 0.5 Gy per fraction every 2 weeks, summing to 6.5 Gy. Daily oral aspirin at 300 mg began on cycle 1 day 1 and lasted four cycles.

Primers targeting TRAV and TRBV primed first-strand cDNA, covering alpha and beta chains. Amplification, which lasted around 18 PCR cycles, used a constant-region primer and V-primer adapter to amplify TCRs. Isolated mRNA was amplified by in vitro transcription. TCRdb ran MiXCR on the reads and lists one entry per CDR3 protein. Of roughly 54,000 distinct CDR3 sequences listed, approximately 26% are singletons. This CDR3 has 16 amino acids. V trimming: 4 bases; J trimming: 1 base; junction bases outside the gene matches: 7. Germline V CDR1 and CDR2: LNHDA, SQIVND (reference sequence). This sequence joins TRBV19 and TRBJ2-1; 7 bases map to TRBD2. The receptor was isolated from a male donor with prostate cancer. The source material was PBMCs, sampled before treatment. CDR3 sequence (DNA): TGTGCCAGTAGTACGGACCTAGCGGTATCCTACAATGAGCAGTTCTTC. Encoded protein: CASSTDLAVSYNEQFF.